This T cell receptor (beta chain) is drawn from a study of blood T cell repertoires in COVID-19 (dated by TCRdb to the early 2020s). With respect to the entire study: Samples covering the acute and convalescent phases of COVID-19 were provided by collaborators in the United States, Italy and Spain. The material from the prospective study consisted of cDNA or gDNA derived from T cells, B-cell-depleted T cells, or PBMCs. Deeply sampled blood TCRbeta repertoires from subjects exposed to, actively infected with, or recovered from COVID-19 were included in the dataset. The repertoires were released in a freely available public database meant as a resource for research on the immune response to SARS-CoV-2. Samples came from the ongoing ImmuneRACE study (first 160 participants) plus 1,254 subjects from 6 global collaborators. Sample metadata almost always included a de-identified subject ID, COVID-19 status, age in years and sex. Where HLA class I and class II types were available, the types were taken from metadata supplied by the sample provider, not from assay-based typing. Overall study outcomes, separate from this receptor: The quantity of clinical and demographic metadata differed by source and by participant and was supplied without curation.

Whole blood was collected in K2EDTA tubes by collaborating institutions according to the institutions' own protocols. For TCRbeta analysis, collaborator samples were shipped as frozen whole blood, as isolated PBMCs, or as DNA extracted from either sample type. TCRbeta CDR3 regions were amplified from genomic DNA by means of the immunoSEQ Assay, a bias-controlled multiplex PCR. Regarding the original processing steps: The number of nucleated cells in each sample was estimated from the amplification of reference gene primers within the assay. Sequence reads were collapsed and filtered to measure the absolute abundance of every unique TCRbeta CDR3 rearrangement. For each sample, productive Simpson clonality was calculated as the square root of Simpson's diversity index across productive rearrangements. The immuneACCESS repertoire file appears here via TCRdb, limited to in-frame rearrangements. These files lack a portion of the clones; in checked studies, under half of the deficit traces to unresolved V genes, and the cause of the others is not known. That table supplies the V and J calls and clone size; D and trimming were determined from the DNA. This sample holds more than 200,000 clones; 88% were observed only once. Around 0.72% of the sample belongs to the ten largest clones.

In the case of this clone: Its antigen target is currently unknown. No much larger clonotype is one base removed from it; base qualities were not supplied.

From cysteine to phenylalanine, the CDR3 is 15 amino acids long. Just CDR3 DNA is preserved here, 45 bases in frame from base 1. CDR1 is given as SGHAT and CDR2 as FQNNGV, both from the germline V gene. Trimming removed 5 bases from V and 1 base from J, leaving 14 bases between the germline ends. The chain is encoded by TRBV11-2 joined to TRBJ2-5; 6 matching bases give a weak D call of TRBD1. The sample consisted of peripheral blood. This receptor was taken from a man between 40 and 49 years old with acute or convalescent COVID-19. The CDR3 loop reads CASSEGHPFQETQYF. Here is the DNA: TGTGCCAGCAGCGAGGGACATCCATTCCAAGAGACCCAGTACTTC.